The 26 T cell receptor beta chains below were found in one sample sequenced in a study of shared clonotypes between healthy human individuals. This table comes from immunoSEQ multiplex PCR, and its TCRdb copy is limited to in-frame clones, with some not included. The data show approximately 500,000 clones, about 84% seen once. The specimen was PBMCs. The receptors derive from a woman aged 40 to 55 in good health. Some clones in this sample may be carry-over from other donors' samples.

Details on this clone: It is likely a read error: a sequence one base away is far more abundant. The genes are TRBV28 and TRBJ1-4; D ambiguous. Germline loops: CDR1 MDHEN, CDR2 SYDVKM. This CDR3 contains 13 residues. Trimming took 3 bases from V and 8 from J, leaving 10 bases between them. CDR3 in DNA: TGTGCCAGCAGTTTTTCGGGGTTAGAAAAACTGTTTTTT. Translated, it gives CASSFSGLEKLFF.

The rearrangement links TRBV7-9 to TRBJ1-3; D call uncertain. Trimming stripped 6 bases from V and 1 base from J, with 10 bases between. CDR1 SEHNR and CDR2 FQNEAQ come from the germline V gene (reference sequence). The CDR3 contains 14 residues. CDR3 in DNA: TGTGCCAGCAGGGAGTCGGAGTCTGGAAACACCATATATTTT. Protein product: CASRESESGNTIYF.

This clone was seen at least ten times. The rearrangement links TRBV2 to TRBJ2-6; perhaps TRBD1 as D (6 bases). The CDR3 length is 17 residues. V lost 6 bases and J lost 2, with 17 bases in between. The germline V gene has CDR1 SNHLY and CDR2 FYNNEI. The CDR3 coding sequence is TGTGCCAGCAGCGGCTCCAGGGGAAAGACTGGGGCCAACGTCCTGACTTTC. Translating gives CASSGSRGKTGANVLTF.

The chain couples TRBV2 to TRBJ2-5; 11 bases are shared with TRBD2. J was trimmed by 2 bases and V by 6 bases; bases with no gene match: 5. The CDR3 has 15 residues. CDR1 and CDR2 from the germline V gene are SNHLY and FYNNEI. DNA of the CDR3: TGTGCCAGCAGCGTGACTAGCGGGACTCAAGAGACCCAGTACTTC. Protein sequence: CASSVTSGTQETQYF.

The rearrangement uses TRBV5-1 and TRBJ2-1, with 7 bases identical to TRBD2. The CDR3 totals 12 residues. The germline V gene encodes CDR1 SGHRS and CDR2 YFSETQ. Trimming cost V 4 bases and J 7 bases; bases outside gene matches: 2. Here the CDR3 DNA reads TGCGCCAGCAGCAGGGAGGGGAATGAGCAGTTCTTC. Its translation is CASSREGNEQFF. The entire variable domain, with the rest obtained from reference TRBV5-1 and TRBJ2-1, is as follows: KAGVTQTPRYLIKTRGQQVTLSCSPISGHRSVSWYQQTPGQGLQFLFEYFSETQRNKGNFPGRFSGRQFSNSRSEMNVSTLELGDSALYLCASSREGNEQFFGPGTRLTVL.

V and J are TRBV2 and TRBJ2-6, with 9 bases that match TRBD1. The germline CDR1 and CDR2 sequences are SNHLY and FYNNEI. J was trimmed by 0 bases and V by 9 bases; bases with no gene match: 6. The CDR3 consists of 16 residues. The CDR3 protein is CASGQGTDSGANVLTF. CDR3 bases: TGTGCCAGTGGACAGGGGACCGACTCTGGGGCCAACGTCCTGACTTTC.

For this clone: A far larger clone is a single base away, which makes a read error likely. The gene calls are TRBV19 and TRBJ2-6, with no clear D. Germline V gives CDR1 LNHDA, CDR2 SQIVND (reference sequence). This CDR3 comprises 15 residues. This CDR3 reads CASSIHYSGTNVLTF. The CDR3 nucleotides read TGTGCCAGTAGTATCCATTACTCTGGGACCAACGTCCTGACTTTC. The entire variable domain, with the rest obtained from reference TRBV19 and TRBJ2-6, is as follows: DGGITQSPKYLFRKEGQNVTLSCEQNLNHDAMYWYRQDPGQGLRLIYYSQIVNDFQKGDIAEGYSVSREKKESFPLTVTSAQKNPTAFYLCASSIHYSGTNVLTFGAGSRLTVL.

The chain is built from TRBV9 and TRBJ1-1, with D maybe TRBD1 (5 bases). The CDR3 sequence is 13 residues long. Trimming pared 5 bases from V and 11 bases from J, leaving 19 bases between. Germline lookup yields CDR1 SGDLS and CDR2 YYNGEE. The CDR3 DNA sequence: TGTGCCAGCAGTCGAGGACGGCGAGGGGAGGCTTTCTTT. It encodes CASSRGRRGEAFF.

This clone was counted once. The chain employs TRBV28 and TRBJ1-1; D possibly corresponds to TRBD1 (5 bases). The V end was cut by 2 bases, the J end by 1 base, with 14 bases between. Per germline, CDR1 MDHEN and CDR2 SYDVKM. The CDR3 is 16 residues long. The CDR3 DNA sequence: TGTGCCAGCAGTTTACCAAGGGGTGGGGGGAACACTGAAGCTTTCTTT. It codes for CASSLPRGGGNTEAFF. Looking up the rest from reference TRBV28 and TRBJ1-1 gives the full variable domain: DVKVTQSSRYLVKRTGEKVFLECVQDMDHENMFWYRQDPGLGLRLIYFSYDVKMKEKGDIPEGYSVSREKKERFSLILESASTNQTSMYLCASSLPRGGGNTEAFFGQGTRLTVV.

The V gene is TRBV11-3, the J gene TRBJ2-1; 7 nucleotides match TRBD2. V lost 5 bases, J lost 7 bases, and 5 bases stayed unmatched. Germline CDR1 SGHNT, CDR2 YENEEA. This CDR3 has 13 amino acids. In nucleotides, the CDR3 is TGTGCCAGCAGCACCCGGACTAGGAATGAGCAGTTCTTC. Translation: CASSTRTRNEQFF.

The CDR3 coding sequence is TGTGCCAGCAGCCGACGGACTAGCGGGAGATCTGGCACAGATACGCAGTATTTT. Translation: CASSRRTSGRSGTDTQYF. The V call is TRBV5-6, the J call TRBJ2-3; 13 bases line up with TRBD2. This CDR3 has 18 amino acids. Germline V gene data show CDR1 as SGHDT and CDR2 as YYEEEE. Germline trimming cut 4 bases from V and 1 base from J; bases unmatched to any gene: 9.

The rearrangement uses TRBV11-2 and TRBJ1-1; weak D call: TRBD1 (5 bases). The CDR3 covers 15 residues. V was clipped by 10 bases and J by 3 bases, with 21 bases between them. Looked up from germline, CDR1 is SGHAT and CDR2 is FQNNGV. The CDR3 region has the DNA TGTGCCAACAAAAAAGTTCGGGGGGAGGACACTGAAGCTTTCTTT. Its translation: CANKKVRGEDTEAFF.

Notes on this clone: The same CDR3 arises from other DNA sequences in this sample as well. V is TRBV2 and J is TRBJ2-3, with D uncertain. The germline V and J ends were trimmed by 8 bases and 0 bases, with 3 bases remaining between them. The length of the CDR3 is 11 residues. The germline CDR1 and CDR2 sequences are SNHLY and FYNNEI. In DNA, the CDR3 is TGTGCCAGCGGGAGCACAGATACGCAGTATTTT. Translated, it gives CASGSTDTQYF.

V usage is TRBV6-1 and J usage is TRBJ1-1; perhaps TRBD1 as D (5 bases). V lost 2 bases and J 12 bases, leaving 13 bases between the germline ends. Germline V lookup: CDR1 MNHNS, CDR2 SASEGT. CDR3 size: 12 residues. CDR3 amino acids: CASSERGREPFF. Written as DNA, the CDR3 is TGTGCCAGCAGTGAAAGGGGCAGGGAGCCTTTCTTT.

The chain combines TRBV28 with TRBJ2-7, with D possibly matching TRBD2 (5 bases). The V gene's germline CDR1 is MDHEN and CDR2 SYDVKM. Trimming removed 6 bases at V and 2 bases at J, with 17 bases between. The CDR3 is made up of 15 amino acids. As DNA, the CDR3 is TGTGCCAGCAGCCAAGGACTGAAGACAACCTACGAGCAGTACTTC. It translates to CASSQGLKTTYEQYF.

The chain has TRBV19 and TRBJ2-3; the D is unclear. Germline loops: CDR1 LNHDA, CDR2 SQIVND (reference sequence). Trimming removed 1 base at V and 6 bases at J, with 8 bases between. CDR3 length: 13 residues. CDR3 residues: CASSIAAADTQYF. Here the CDR3 DNA reads TGTGCCAGTAGTATAGCCGCGGCGGATACGCAGTATTTT.

V is TRBV5-6 and J is TRBJ2-1; D is ambiguous. This CDR3 spans 14 amino acids. Trimming took off 4 bases at V and 5 bases at J, with 13 bases between the two ends. The V gene's germline CDR1 is SGHDT and CDR2 YYEEEE. As DNA, the CDR3 is TGTGCCAGCAGCGAGTGGTGGAAAAACAATGAGCAGTTCTTC. This encodes CASSEWWKNNEQFF. Drawing the rest from reference TRBV5-6 and TRBJ2-1, the complete variable domain is DAGVTQSPTHLIKTRGQQVTLRCSPKSGHDTVSWYQQALGQGPQFIFQYYEEEERQRGNFPDRFSGHQFPNYSSELNVNALLLGDSALYLCASSEWWKNNEQFFGPGTRLTVL.

Regarding this clone: A far larger clone lies a single base away; this is likely a read error. The rearrangement links TRBV19 to TRBJ2-5; D perhaps matches TRBD2 (6 bases). Looked up from germline, CDR1 is LNHDA and CDR2 is SQIVND (reference sequence). The CDR3 is 14 amino acids. Between the trimmed V and J ends, which lost 4 bases and 5 bases, there was a span of 14 bases. The CDR3 sequence is CASSSPGVGETQYF. CDR3 coding DNA: TGTGCCAGTAGTAGTCCGGGAGTAGGGGAGACCCAGTACTTC.

Turning to this clone: One base separates it from a far larger clone, so it is likely a read error. This chain uses TRBV7-9 with TRBJ1-5; maybe TRBD1 (6 bases). The CDR3 runs 14 residues. CDR1 and CDR2 (germline): SEHNR, FQNEAQ (reference sequence). Trimming stripped 6 bases from V and 0 bases from J, with 9 bases between. The CDR3 bases are TGTGCCAGCAGTGAACAGGGTAGCAATCAGCCCCAGCATTTT. It specifies CASSEQGSNQPQHF.

The chain has TRBV18 and TRBJ2-2; D remains unclear. Deletions cut 4 bases from V and 7 bases from J, with 10 bases between. Germline CDR1 reads KGHSH; CDR2 reads LQKENI. CDR3 length equals 13 residues. The CDR3 DNA reads as TGTGCCAGCTCACAAAGTTTCGGCGGGGAGCTGTTTTTT. It translates to CASSQSFGGELFF.

DNA of the CDR3: TGTGCCAGCAGCTTGGAGAGTTATAGCAATCAGCCCCAGCATTTT. Translating gives CASSLESYSNQPQHF. The chain has TRBV5-6 and TRBJ1-5; D is unclear. Trimming left V 0 bases short and J 0 bases short, with 7 bases between. Per germline, CDR1 SGHDT and CDR2 YYEEEE. CDR3 length: 15 residues.

The chain joins TRBV19 to TRBJ1-5, with D uncertain. Germline V CDR1 and CDR2: LNHDA, SQIVND (reference sequence). This CDR3 region has 13 residues. V shed 3 bases and J shed 4 bases, with 7 bases lying between them. The CDR3 is CASSMVTNQPQHF. The CDR3 bases are TGTGCCAGTAGTATGGTTACTAATCAGCCCCAGCATTTT.

The CDR3 is CASSERVAPYEQYF. In DNA, the CDR3 is TGTGCCAGCAGTGAAAGGGTGGCCCCCTACGAGCAGTACTTC. This sequence joins TRBV6-1 and TRBJ2-7, with D uncertain. The CDR3 covers 14 residues. The V end lost 2 bases, the J end lost 2 bases, and 10 bases lay between the germline ends. The germline V gene has CDR1 MNHNS and CDR2 SASEGT.

In this sample, this clone turned up a few times. The V gene is TRBV10-3, the J gene TRBJ1-1, with D maybe TRBD1 (5 bases). Per the germline V gene, CDR1 is ENHRY and CDR2 is SYGVKD. V lost 3 bases, J lost 7 bases, and 12 bases lay in between. This CDR3 spans 13 amino acids. The CDR3 sequence is CAISEPNQGEAFF. CDR3 DNA: TGTGCCATCAGTGAACCGAACCAGGGTGAAGCTTTCTTT.

Only a few counts were recorded for this clone. The chain has TRBV7-3 and TRBJ2-1; D gene unclear. V was pared by 8 bases and J by 0 bases, with 8 bases between. CDR3 size: 13 residues. The germline CDR1 and CDR2 sequences are SGHTA and FQGTGA. The CDR3 region is CASAERSYNEQFF. The CDR3 DNA reads as TGTGCCAGCGCGGAGCGCTCCTACAATGAGCAGTTCTTC.

The chain joins TRBV30 to TRBJ1-2; 7 bases are shared with TRBD1. Germline trimming cut 3 bases from V and 4 bases from J; bases unmatched to any gene: 5. The germline V gene encodes CDR1 GTSNPN and CDR2 SVGIG (reference sequence). The length of the CDR3 is 13 residues. CDR3 DNA: TGTGCCTGGAGCCCGGGGGACAGCTATGGCTACACCTTC. It is translated as CAWSPGDSYGYTF.